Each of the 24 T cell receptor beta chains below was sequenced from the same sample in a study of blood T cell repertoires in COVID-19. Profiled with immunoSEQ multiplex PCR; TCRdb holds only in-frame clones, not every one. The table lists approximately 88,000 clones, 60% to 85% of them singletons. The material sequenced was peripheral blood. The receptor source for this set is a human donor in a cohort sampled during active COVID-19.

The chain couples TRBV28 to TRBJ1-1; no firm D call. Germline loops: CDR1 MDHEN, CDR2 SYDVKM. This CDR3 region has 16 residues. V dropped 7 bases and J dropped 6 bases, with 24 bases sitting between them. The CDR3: CASKVGGVGFLAEAFF. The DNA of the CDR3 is TGTGCCAGCAAGGTCGGCGGGGTGGGTTTTCTTGCTGAAGCTTTCTTT.

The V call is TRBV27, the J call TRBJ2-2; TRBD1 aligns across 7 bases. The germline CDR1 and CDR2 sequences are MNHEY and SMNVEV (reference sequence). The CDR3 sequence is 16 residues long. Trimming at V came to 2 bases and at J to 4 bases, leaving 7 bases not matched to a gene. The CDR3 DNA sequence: TGTGCCAGCAGTTTAGTCAGGGGGTGGGCCACCGGGGAGCTGTTTTTT. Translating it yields CASSLVRGWATGELFF.

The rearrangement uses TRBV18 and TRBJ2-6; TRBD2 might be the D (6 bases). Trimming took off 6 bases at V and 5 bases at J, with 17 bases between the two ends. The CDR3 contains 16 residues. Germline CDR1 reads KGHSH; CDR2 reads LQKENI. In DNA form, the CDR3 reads TGTGCCAGCTCCCCAGGAGGGGCGATCTGGGCCAACGTCCTGACTTTC. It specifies CASSPGGAIWANVLTF.

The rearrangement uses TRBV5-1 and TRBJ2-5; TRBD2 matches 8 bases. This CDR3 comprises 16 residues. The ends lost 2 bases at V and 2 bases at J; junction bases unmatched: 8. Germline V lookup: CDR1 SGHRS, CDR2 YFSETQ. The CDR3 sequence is CASSFRLAGPQETQYF. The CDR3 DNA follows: TGCGCCAGCAGCTTTCGTCTAGCGGGCCCGCAAGAGACCCAGTACTTC.

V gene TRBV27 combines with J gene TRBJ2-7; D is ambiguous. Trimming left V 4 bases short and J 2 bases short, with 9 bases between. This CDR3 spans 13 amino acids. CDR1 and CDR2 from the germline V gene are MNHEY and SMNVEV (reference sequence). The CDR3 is CASSSGRTYEQYF. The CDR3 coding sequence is TGTGCCAGCAGTTCAGGCAGAACCTACGAGCAGTACTTC.

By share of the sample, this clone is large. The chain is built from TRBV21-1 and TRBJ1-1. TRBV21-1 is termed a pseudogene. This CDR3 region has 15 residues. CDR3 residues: CASTEGRPRNTEAFF. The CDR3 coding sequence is TGTGCCAGCACCGAAGGGAGGCCTCGGAACACTGAAGCTTTCTTT.

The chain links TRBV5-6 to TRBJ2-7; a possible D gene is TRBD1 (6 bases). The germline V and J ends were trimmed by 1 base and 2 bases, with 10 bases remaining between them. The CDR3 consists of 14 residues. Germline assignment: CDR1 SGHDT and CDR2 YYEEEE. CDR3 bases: TGTGCCAGCAGCTTGACAGGGAAGCCCTACGAGCAGTACTTC. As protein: CASSLTGKPYEQYF.

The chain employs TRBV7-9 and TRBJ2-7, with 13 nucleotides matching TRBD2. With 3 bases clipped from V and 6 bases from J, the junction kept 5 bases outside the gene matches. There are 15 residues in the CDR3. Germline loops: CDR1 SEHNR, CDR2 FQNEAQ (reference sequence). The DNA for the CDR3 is TGTGCCAGCAGCTTCCTTGGGACTAGCGGGACCGAGCAGTACTTC. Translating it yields CASSFLGTSGTEQYF.

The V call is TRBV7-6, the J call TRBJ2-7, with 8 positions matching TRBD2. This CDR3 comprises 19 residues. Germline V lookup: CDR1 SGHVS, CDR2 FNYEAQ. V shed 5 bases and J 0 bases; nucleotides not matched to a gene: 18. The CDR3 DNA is TGTGCCAGCAGCCGACCCAGCGGGAGTGAGTGGGGTAGCTCCTACGAGCAGTACTTC. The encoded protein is CASSRPSGSEWGSSYEQYF.

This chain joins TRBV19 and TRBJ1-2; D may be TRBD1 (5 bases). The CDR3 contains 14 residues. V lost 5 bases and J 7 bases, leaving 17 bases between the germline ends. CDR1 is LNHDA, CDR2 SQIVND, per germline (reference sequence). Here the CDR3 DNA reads TGTGCCAGTAGTTCTTCGGGACTCCTTTCTGGCTACACCTTC. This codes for CASSSSGLLSGYTF.

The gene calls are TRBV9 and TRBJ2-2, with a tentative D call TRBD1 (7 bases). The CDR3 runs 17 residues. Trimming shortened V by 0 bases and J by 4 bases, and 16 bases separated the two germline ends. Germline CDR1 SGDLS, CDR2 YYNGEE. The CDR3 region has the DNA TGTGCCAGCAGCGTAGCCCCCAGGGGGGTGGGCACCGGGGAGCTGTTTTTT. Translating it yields CASSVAPRGVGTGELFF.

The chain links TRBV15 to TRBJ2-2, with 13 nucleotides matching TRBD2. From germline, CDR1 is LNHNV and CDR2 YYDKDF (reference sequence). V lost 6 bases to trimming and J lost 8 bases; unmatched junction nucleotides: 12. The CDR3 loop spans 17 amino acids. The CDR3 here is CATRDPRTSGRSGELFF. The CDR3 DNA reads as TGTGCCACCAGGGACCCTAGGACTAGCGGGAGATCTGGGGAGCTGTTTTTT.

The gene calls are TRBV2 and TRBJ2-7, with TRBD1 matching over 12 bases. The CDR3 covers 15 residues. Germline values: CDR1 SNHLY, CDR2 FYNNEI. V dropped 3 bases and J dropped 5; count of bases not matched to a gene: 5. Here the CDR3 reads CASSDTGTGGDEQYF. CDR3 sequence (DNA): TGTGCCAGCAGTGACACCGGGACAGGGGGCGACGAGCAGTACTTC.

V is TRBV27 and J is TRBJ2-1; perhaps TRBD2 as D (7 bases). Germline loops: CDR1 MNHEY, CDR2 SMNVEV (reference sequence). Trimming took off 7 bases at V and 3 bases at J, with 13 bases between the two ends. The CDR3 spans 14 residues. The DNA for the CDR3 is TGTGCCAGCACCTCAAGGGGGGGCTACAATGAGCAGTTCTTC. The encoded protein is CASTSRGGYNEQFF.

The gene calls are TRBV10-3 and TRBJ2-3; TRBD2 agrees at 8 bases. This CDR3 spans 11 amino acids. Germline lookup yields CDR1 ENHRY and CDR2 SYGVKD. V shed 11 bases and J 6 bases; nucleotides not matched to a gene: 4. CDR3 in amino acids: CAAGGDDTQYF. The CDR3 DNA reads TGTGCCGCGGGAGGAGACGATACGCAGTATTTT.

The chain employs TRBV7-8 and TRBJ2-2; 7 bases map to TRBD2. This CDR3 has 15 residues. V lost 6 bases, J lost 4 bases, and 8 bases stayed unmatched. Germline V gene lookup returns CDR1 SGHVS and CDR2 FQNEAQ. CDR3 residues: CASRGTTEFTGELFF. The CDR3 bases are TGTGCCAGCAGGGGGACTACCGAGTTCACCGGGGAGCTGTTTTTT.

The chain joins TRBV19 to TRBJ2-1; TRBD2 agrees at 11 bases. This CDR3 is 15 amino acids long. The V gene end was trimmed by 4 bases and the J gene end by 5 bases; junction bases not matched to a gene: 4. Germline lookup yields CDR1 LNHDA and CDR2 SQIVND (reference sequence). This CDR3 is CASSKTSGRDNEQFF. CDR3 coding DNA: TGTGCCAGTAGTAAAACTAGCGGGAGAGACAATGAGCAGTTCTTC.

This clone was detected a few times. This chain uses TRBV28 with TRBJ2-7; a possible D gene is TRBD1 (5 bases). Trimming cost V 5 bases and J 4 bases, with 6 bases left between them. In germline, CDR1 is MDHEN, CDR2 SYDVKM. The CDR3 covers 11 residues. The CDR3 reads CASSHRYEQYF. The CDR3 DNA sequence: TGTGCCAGCAGTCACAGGTACGAGCAGTACTTC.

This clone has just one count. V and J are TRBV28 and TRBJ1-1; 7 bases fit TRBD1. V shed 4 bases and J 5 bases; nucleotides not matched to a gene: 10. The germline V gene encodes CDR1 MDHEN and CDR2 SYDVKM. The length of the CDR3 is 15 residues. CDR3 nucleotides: TGTGCCAGCAGTTCAATGACAGGGTTCGCTACTGAAGCTTTCTTT. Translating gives CASSSMTGFATEAFF.

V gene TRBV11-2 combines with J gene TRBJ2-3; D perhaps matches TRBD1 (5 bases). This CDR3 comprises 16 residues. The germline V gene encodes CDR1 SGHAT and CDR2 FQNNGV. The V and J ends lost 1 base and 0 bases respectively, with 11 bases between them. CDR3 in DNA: TGTGCCAGCAGCTTAGCAGGGATTGCTAGCACAGATACGCAGTATTTT. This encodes CASSLAGIASTDTQYF.

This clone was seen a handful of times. CDR3 in amino acids: CASSGTVSTYNEQFF. CDR3 bases: TGTGCCAGCAGTGGAACAGTGTCAACCTACAATGAGCAGTTCTTC. This chain joins TRBV27 and TRBJ2-1; D is undetermined. The V gene's germline CDR1 is MNHEY and CDR2 SMNVEV (reference sequence). V lost 5 bases and J 2 bases, leaving 13 bases between the germline ends. CDR3 length equals 15 residues.

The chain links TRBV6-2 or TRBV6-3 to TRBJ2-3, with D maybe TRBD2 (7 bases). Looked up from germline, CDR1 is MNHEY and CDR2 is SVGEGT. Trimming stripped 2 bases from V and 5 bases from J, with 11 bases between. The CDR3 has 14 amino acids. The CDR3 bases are TGTGCCAGCAGTTACCGGGGGGCGGGAGATACGCAGTATTTT. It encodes CASSYRGAGDTQYF.

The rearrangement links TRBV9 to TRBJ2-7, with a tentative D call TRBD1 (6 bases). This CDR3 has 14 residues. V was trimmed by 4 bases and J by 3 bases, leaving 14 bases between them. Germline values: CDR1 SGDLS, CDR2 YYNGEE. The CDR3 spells CASSPKGTSYEQYF. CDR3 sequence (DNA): TGTGCCAGCAGCCCAAAGGGGACAAGCTACGAGCAGTACTTC.

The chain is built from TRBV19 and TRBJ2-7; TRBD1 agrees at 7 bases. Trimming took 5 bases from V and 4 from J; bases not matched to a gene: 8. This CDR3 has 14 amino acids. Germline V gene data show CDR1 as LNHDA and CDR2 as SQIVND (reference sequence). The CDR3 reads CASSVGPDRYEQYF. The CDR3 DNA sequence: TGTGCCAGTAGTGTGGGTCCGGACAGGTACGAGCAGTACTTC. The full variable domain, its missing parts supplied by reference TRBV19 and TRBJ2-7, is DGGITQSPKYLFRKEGQNVTLSCEQNLNHDAMYWYRQDPGQGLRLIYYSQIVNDFQKGDIAEGYSVSREKKESFPLTVTSAQKNPTAFYLCASSVGPDRYEQYFGPGTRLTVT.